These 27 T cell receptor beta chains were sequenced from one sample in a study of early T cells in non-severe SARS-CoV-2 infection. TCRdb re-analysed the 5' RACE reads in MiXCR, keeping a single row per CDR3 protein. Altogether some 80,000 distinct CDR3 sequences are present, around 10% being singletons, with the ten largest covering roughly 15%. Specimen: whole blood, collected at baseline. The receptors stem from an adult who was a healthcare worker with PCR-confirmed SARS-CoV-2 infection or an uninfected control (not recorded which). The donor label of this sample is uncertain.

This clonotype was detected a few times. The J gene is TRBJ2-7, the V gene TRBV6-6, with TRBD1 matching 8 bases. The ends lost 10 bases at V and 5 bases at J; junction bases unmatched: 7. This CDR3 is built from 12 residues. The germline CDR1 and CDR2 sequences are MNHNY and SVGAGI (reference sequence). The CDR3 is CAIQGETHEQYF. As DNA, the CDR3 is TGTGCCATACAGGGGGAAACCCACGAGCAGTACTTC.

The chain is built from TRBV7-2 and TRBJ1-1; TRBD1 matches 7 bases. CDR3 length equals 14 residues. The germline V gene has CDR1 SGHTA and CDR2 FQGNSA. V was pared by 2 bases and J by 5 bases, with 5 bases of the junction left unmatched. This CDR3 is CASSLRQGGTEAFF. DNA of the CDR3: TGTGCCAGCAGCTTACGACAGGGAGGGACTGAAGCTTTCTTT. The full variable domain, with the rest looked up from reference TRBV7-2 and TRBJ1-1, is GAGVSQSPSNKVTEKGKDVELRCDPISGHTALYWYRQSLGQGLEFLIYFQGNSAPDKSGLPSDRFSAERTGGSVSTLTIQRTQQEDSAVYLCASSLRQGGTEAFFGQGTRLTVV.

The CDR3 spells CASSLGLSEETQYF. CDR3 DNA: TGTGCCAGCAGTTTAGGACTTTCTGAGGAGACCCAGTACTTC. V is TRBV12-3 or TRBV12-4 and J is TRBJ2-5; D is ambiguous. The CDR3 runs 14 residues. V was pared by 1 base and J by 5 bases, with 11 bases between.

There are a few counts of this clonotype. The chain carries TRBV15 and TRBJ1-2, with D possibly matching TRBD1 (5 bases). The CDR3 is 15 amino acids. The germline CDR1 and CDR2 sequences are LNHNV and YYDKDF (reference sequence). Trimming pared 6 bases from V and 2 bases from J, leaving 16 bases between. CDR3 loop: CATSPRSGGNYGYTF. CDR3 DNA sequence: TGTGCCACCAGTCCAAGGAGCGGGGGGAACTATGGCTACACCTTC.

This clonotype has at least ten counts. This chain uses TRBV20-1 with TRBJ2-3; 7 nucleotides align to TRBD1. V dropped 1 base and J dropped 2; count of bases not matched to a gene: 6. The CDR3 is 15 residues long. Germline values: CDR1 DFQATT, CDR2 SNEGSKA (reference sequence). CDR3: CSARAMDRSTDTQYF. The CDR3 DNA is TGCAGTGCTAGAGCCATGGACAGGTCCACAGATACGCAGTATTTT.

This chain joins TRBV2 and TRBJ2-1, with D hard to call. V was pared by 6 bases and J by 6 bases, with 6 bases between. This CDR3 comprises 11 residues. Germline lookup yields CDR1 SNHLY and CDR2 FYNNEI. Here the CDR3 DNA reads TGTGCCAGCAGCGAACTCAATGAGCAGTTCTTC. It specifies CASSELNEQFF.

This clonotype was counted at least ten times. This sequence joins TRBV29-1 and TRBJ1-1, with 7 bases that match TRBD1. From germline, CDR1 is SQVTM and CDR2 ANQGSEA. The CDR3 sequence is 14 residues long. Trimming removed 7 bases from V and 0 bases from J; junction bases left unmatched: 8. The CDR3, as DNA: TGCAGCGCTGACAGGGAAGCTTTGAACACTGAAGCTTTCTTT. This encodes CSADREALNTEAFF.

This sequence joins TRBV13 and TRBJ2-3; D is unclear. This CDR3 has 13 residues. Germline values: CDR1 PRHDT, CDR2 FYEKMQ (reference sequence). V shed 5 bases and J shed 8 bases, with 14 bases lying between them. In DNA form, the CDR3 reads TGTGCCAGCAGCAGGCAGCGCGAGAGTACGCAGTATTTT. Protein sequence: CASSRQRESTQYF.

In this sample, this clonotype turned up a few times. The rearrangement uses TRBV5-4 and TRBJ2-7; possible D gene TRBD2, 5 bases. Trimming removed 4 bases from V and 4 bases from J, with 24 bases in between. This CDR3 region has 17 residues. Germline V CDR1 and CDR2: SGHNT, YYREEE (reference sequence). CDR3 region: CASSPARGSEGSYEQYF. The CDR3 nucleotides read TGTGCCAGCAGCCCAGCCAGAGGGTCAGAAGGATCGTACGAGCAGTACTTC.

This chain uses TRBV12-3 or TRBV12-4 with TRBJ2-7; 12 positions agree with TRBD2. The CDR3 has 16 residues. The V and J ends lost 2 bases and 7 bases, in that order; junction bases with no gene match: 9. CDR3 residues: CASSLILGLAGGEQYF. DNA for the CDR3: TGTGCCAGCAGTTTAATATTGGGACTAGCGGGCGGGGAGCAGTACTTC.

This clonotype was picked up many times. This chain links TRBV21-1 with TRBJ2-1; TRBD1, as called in the table, went unchecked against the DNA. TRBV21-1 is deemed a pseudogene. This CDR3 has 17 residues. CDR3 sequence (DNA): TGTGCCAGCACCCCCTCGTCTTGGACTAGCTTCTACAATGAGCAGTTCTTC. Its translation is CASTPSSWTSFYNEQFF.

This clonotype has a handful of counts. The V and J genes are TRBV9 and TRBJ1-1; 7 nucleotides agree with TRBD1. Germline CDR1 is SGDLS and CDR2 is YYNGEE. The J segment lost 4 bases and the V segment lost 2 bases, leaving 8 bases of the junction unmatched. This CDR3 is 15 amino acids long. CDR3 DNA sequence: TGTGCCAGCAGCGTGATTCAGGGGGTGGGCACTGAAGCTTTCTTT. This encodes CASSVIQGVGTEAFF.

This clonotype was seen at least ten times. The V gene is TRBV29-1, the J gene TRBJ1-4; D gene unclear. The CDR3 extends over 12 amino acids. Trimming stripped 3 bases from V and 8 bases from J, with 10 bases between. CDR1 SQVTM and CDR2 ANQGSEA come from the germline V gene. CDR3: CSVDGGREKLFF. The CDR3 DNA is TGCAGCGTTGACGGAGGGCGGGAAAAACTGTTTTTT.

The rearrangement joins TRBV4-2 to TRBJ2-4; D possibly corresponds to TRBD2 (6 bases). The V gene's germline CDR1 is LGHNA and CDR2 YNFKEQ. The CDR3 length is 15 residues. V shed 1 base and J shed 5 bases, with 12 bases lying between them. The CDR3 DNA reads TGTGCCAGCAGCCAAGTAGCAACTAGCCAAAACATTCAGTACTTC. It codes for CASSQVATSQNIQYF.

The V and J genes are TRBV25-1 and TRBJ2-7; D tentatively reads TRBD1 or TRBD2 (8 bases each). The V gene lost 1 base and the J gene lost 6 bases, with 22 bases spanning the gap. The CDR3 is made up of 17 amino acids. CDR1 and CDR2 from the germline V gene are MGHDK and SYGVNS. This CDR3 is CASSEWGSGTGASEQYF. As DNA, the CDR3 is TGTGCCAGCAGTGAATGGGGTAGCGGGACAGGTGCTTCCGAGCAGTACTTC.

This sequence joins TRBV20-1 and TRBJ2-4; D gene uncertain. Trimming cost V 5 bases and J 6 bases, with 14 bases left between them. This CDR3 contains 13 residues. Germline V lookup: CDR1 DFQATT, CDR2 SNEGSKA (reference sequence). The CDR3 loop reads CSAARTSVNIQYF. The CDR3 DNA reads as TGCAGTGCTGCAAGAACGAGCGTAAACATTCAGTACTTC.

This clonotype turned up a few times. The rearrangement joins TRBV6-1 to TRBJ2-7; 8 bases map to TRBD1. Trimming took 3 bases from V and 2 from J; bases not matched to a gene: 3. The germline gives CDR1 MNHNS, CDR2 SASEGT. CDR3 size: 14 residues. Here the CDR3 DNA reads TGTGCCAGCAGTGACCCGGGACAGGCCTACGAGCAGTACTTC. Its translation is CASSDPGQAYEQYF.

This clonotype was seen a few times. Written as DNA, the CDR3 is TGTGCCAGCGCAATCAGAGGGGCTAGCAAAAACATTCAGTACTTC. Translation: CASAIRGASKNIQYF. J is TRBJ2-4 and V is TRBV12-3 or TRBV12-4, with D possibly called TRBD1 or TRBD2 (5 bases each). V was trimmed by 8 bases and J by 3 bases, leaving 17 bases between them. The CDR3 is 15 residues long.

A note on this clonotype: An end of the junction does not agree with germline; a read error may underlie this. The rearrangement joins TRBV19 to TRBJ2-6, with D unclear. Germline CDR1 LNHDA, CDR2 SQIVND (reference sequence). This CDR3 spans 17 amino acids. The CDR3 here is CASRRSPKVSGDNVLTF. For the CDR3, the DNA is TGTGCCAGTAGGCGCAGCCCTAAGGTCTCTGGGGACAACGTCCTGACTTTC.

This clonotype appeared many times. The chain has TRBV6-6 and TRBJ2-1; 16 positions agree with TRBD2. Looked up from germline, CDR1 is MNHNY and CDR2 is SVGAGI (reference sequence). After removal of 6 bases from V and 9 bases from J, the junction contained 8 bases not matched to a gene. This CDR3 has 16 amino acids. The CDR3 DNA is TGTGCCAGCAGCACCCAGGGACTAGCGGGAGGGAGTGAGCAGTTCTTC. Protein product: CASSTQGLAGGSEQFF.

This clonotype has only a few counts. The rearrangement joins TRBV12-3 or TRBV12-4 to TRBJ1-2, with D perhaps matching TRBD1 (5 bases). CDR3 length equals 15 residues. Trimming took off 5 bases at V and 8 bases at J, with 21 bases between the two ends. The CDR3 sequence: CASSNSGTGIGGYTF. In DNA form, the CDR3 reads TGTGCCAGCAGTAATTCCGGGACCGGGATCGGGGGCTACACCTTC.

The chain combines TRBV4-3 with TRBJ2-7; 12 bases align to TRBD1. Germline CDR1 is LGHNA and CDR2 is YSLEER. Trimming removed 3 bases from V and 2 bases from J; junction bases left unmatched: 2. This CDR3 comprises 15 residues. The CDR3 coding sequence is TGCGCCAGCAGCCAGGGACAGGGGGCTGCCTACGAGCAGTACTTC. Translated: CASSQGQGAAYEQYF.

This clonotype was found many times. V gene TRBV7-9 combines with J gene TRBJ2-3; 9 bases match TRBD2. CDR3 length: 15 residues. The ends lost 4 bases at V and 2 bases at J; junction bases unmatched: 4. Germline loops: CDR1 SEHNR, CDR2 FQNEAQ (reference sequence). CDR3 sequence (DNA): TGTGCCAGCAGCTCGGGACTAGCCCACACAGATACGCAGTATTTT. The encoded protein is CASSSGLAHTDTQYF.

This clonotype was seen repeatedly, ten times or more. The chain is built from TRBV4-1 and TRBJ1-5, with D perhaps TRBD1 (5 bases). The CDR3 extends over 16 amino acids. The germline V and J ends were trimmed by 5 bases and 2 bases, with 16 bases remaining between them. Germline V gene lookup returns CDR1 MGHRA and CDR2 YSYEKL. The CDR3, as DNA: TGCGCCAGCAGCTCCCGTTTCTCGGGGCGCAATCAGCCCCAGCATTTT. It codes for CASSSRFSGRNQPQHF.

The sample holds many counts of this clonotype. The chain's CDR3 is CSATKRERAYNEQFF. As DNA, the CDR3 is TGCAGTGCTACCAAGCGGGAGCGCGCCTACAATGAGCAGTTCTTC. The rearrangement joins TRBV20-1 to TRBJ2-1, with 8 bases that match TRBD2. With 4 bases clipped from V and 2 bases from J, the junction kept 7 bases outside the gene matches. CDR3 length: 15 amino acids. Germline CDR1 and CDR2: DFQATT and SNEGSKA (reference sequence).

This clonotype was seen many times. V gene TRBV7-3 combines with J gene TRBJ2-2, with 12 bases fitting TRBD2. The CDR3 totals 14 residues. Unmatched junction bases numbered 2, after V lost 8 bases and J lost 4 bases. Germline V gene sequence: CDR1 SGHTA, CDR2 FQGTGA. CDR3 DNA: TGTGCCAGCTCTAGCGGGAGGGCCACCGGGGAGCTGTTTTTT. Protein sequence: CASSSGRATGELFF. The full variable domain, rest sourced from reference TRBV7-3 and TRBJ2-2, is GAGVSQTPSNKVTEKGKYVELRCDPISGHTALYWYRQSLGQGPEFLIYFQGTGAADDSGLPNDRFFAVRPEGSVSTLKIQRTERGDSAVYLCASSSGRATGELFFGEGSRLTVL.

V and J are TRBV7-8 and TRBJ2-5, with TRBD1 as a possible D gene (6 bases). Germline V gene lookup returns CDR1 SGHVS and CDR2 FQNEAQ. The V end was cut by 7 bases, the J end by 5 bases, with 23 bases between. This CDR3 comprises 16 residues. The CDR3 coding sequence is TGTGCCAGCAAGCGAGTAGGGGGAAACAAGAGGGAGACCCAGTACTTC. Translation gives CASKRVGGNKRETQYF. The entire variable domain, with the rest obtained from reference TRBV7-8 and TRBJ2-5, is as follows: GAGVSQSPRYKVAKRGQDVALRCDPISGHVSLFWYQQALGQGPEFLTYFQNEAQLDKSGLPSDRFFAERPEGSVSTLKIQRTQQEDSAVYLCASKRVGGNKRETQYFGPGTRLLVL.